This T cell receptor (beta chain) was retrieved from a study of blood T cell repertoires in COVID-19. Overall study context: Acute and convalescent COVID-19 specimens originated in the United States, Italy and Spain.

Authors' data handling: Counts of nucleated cells, estimated from reference gene primer amplification, were obtained. Libraries were prepared by immunoSEQ multiplex PCR; TCRdb keeps only in-frame clonotypes and omits some of them. That table is the source of V, J and clone size, and D and trimming were worked out from the DNA. The sample includes 140,000 or so clones, around nine tenths seen only once; the top ten take roughly 5%. J was trimmed by 1 base and V by 8 bases; bases with no gene match: 9. In germline, CDR1 is MRHNA, CDR2 SNTAGT. The CDR3 has 17 residues. The rearrangement links TRBV6-4 to TRBJ1-4; TRBD1 aligns across 11 bases. The source is a human donor in a cohort sampled during active COVID-19. The specimen sequenced was peripheral blood. The CDR3 DNA sequence: TGTGCCAGCCCTCGAGGGACAGGGGGGAGAACTAATGAAAAACTGTTTTTT. Amino acids: CASPRGTGGRTNEKLFF.